What follows describes a single T cell receptor (beta chain). Its antigen is currently unknown. This record comes from a study of PD-1 blockade in classical Hodgkin lymphoma. General study results and limits: Similar baseline diversity was found in complete responders and newly diagnosed patients. CD4+ TCR diversity climbed significantly by C4D1, unlike CD8+ TCR diversity. Patients who began taking nivolumab under 1 year after ASCT were left out.

V lost 4 bases and J lost 7, with 30 bases in between. Germline CDR1 is SGHRS and CDR2 is YFSETQ. This CDR3 is built from 18 residues. The data were produced by immunoSEQ multiplex PCR, yet TCRdb's version contains in-frame clones alone and is incomplete. The sample carries approximately 61,000 clones, nearly 90% recorded once. Time point here: cycle 4 day 1 (C4D1), after more than five weeks of nivolumab. All trial patients relapsed after autologous stem cell transplantation. The sequence derives from a human donor with classical Hodgkin lymphoma. The source was peripheral blood mononuclear cells (PBMCs), collected before the fourth cycle of nivolumab. The chain joins TRBV5-1 to TRBJ2-7, with D perhaps TRBD1 (5 bases). CDR3 in DNA: TGCGCCAGCAGCATATCTCCCCGAACCGCGGACACAGCTCGGGAGCAGTACTTC. Translation gives CASSISPRTADTAREQYF.